The rows below give T cell receptor beta chains drawn from one sample of a study of control samples from healthy donors and cancer patients. Clones were sequenced by immunoSEQ multiplex PCR, and TCRdb holds only the in-frame ones, with some missing. The sample records approximately 89,000 clones, about 85% being singletons. The sample consisted of blood. These receptors were taken from a middle-aged woman in good health. Both conserved end residues are part of each CDR3. A D gene is named only where the DNA matches it firmly. Part of the rows lack a size; the others show once, few, many or a class for expanded clones.

size	V	J	D	CDR3	DNA
-	TRBV6-5	TRBJ1-6	-	CASSYSRLQSVAALHF	TGTGCCAGCAGTTACTCTCGGTTGCAGAGTGTCGCGGCCCTCCACTTT
-	TRBV3-1/TRBV3-2	TRBJ2-3	TRBD2	CASSSEAGTDTQYF	TGTGCCAGCAGCTCTGAAGCGGGGACAGATACGCAGTATTTT
-	TRBV3-1/TRBV3-2	TRBJ2-1	-	CASSFTHNEQFF	TGTGCCAGCAGCTTTACCCACAATGAGCAGTTCTTC
-	TRBV5-4	TRBJ1-1	-	CASSLGRGGRNTEAFF	TGTGCCAGCAGCTTGGGCAGGGGCGGTAGGAACACTGAAGCTTTCTTT
-	TRBV10-3	TRBJ2-7	-	CAISLQSNYEQYF	TGTGCCATCAGCTTACAAAGTAACTACGAGCAGTACTTC
few	TRBV19	TRBJ2-3	-	CASSASGTAFSTDTQYF	TGTGCCAGTAGTGCCTCCGGGACGGCCTTTAGCACAGATACGCAGTATTTT
once	TRBV24-1	TRBJ2-7	-	CATSDSRNPYEQYF	TGTGCCACCAGTGATTCACGGAATCCCTACGAGCAGTACTTC
-	TRBV29-1	TRBJ2-5	-	CSADVGETQYF	TGCAGCGCCGACGTGGGTGAGACCCAGTACTTC
-	TRBV10-3	TRBJ2-7	-	CAISESASRYEQYF	TGTGCCATCAGTGAGTCCGCTAGCAGGTACGAGCAGTACTTC
-	TRBV4-3	TRBJ1-2	-	CASSQDTAQYGYTF	TGCGCCAGCAGCCAAGATACAGCCCAATATGGCTACACCTTC
-	TRBV5-1	TRBJ1-2	TRBD1	CASSLEQGVTISTF	TGCGCCAGCAGCTTGGAACAGGGGGTAACTATTTCTACCTTC
-	TRBV6-6	TRBJ2-7	-	CASSFRVGDEQYF	TGTGCCAGCAGTTTCAGGGTGGGGGACGAGCAGTACTTC
few	TRBV7-2	TRBJ1-1	-	CASSLLPPGGNTEAFF	TGTGCCAGCAGCTTACTCCCACCGGGGGGGAACACTGAAGCTTTCTTT
-	TRBV6-5	TRBJ1-1	-	CATGRDTEAFF	TGTGCCACCGGGAGGGACACTGAAGCTTTCTTT
-	TRBV9	TRBJ2-3	TRBD2	CASSVVGTSGGATDTQYF	TGTGCCAGCAGCGTAGTCGGGACTAGCGGGGGGGCCACAGATACGCAGTATTTT
-	TRBV24-1	TRBJ2-1	TRBD1	CATSRTGLGYNEQFF	TGTGCCACCAGTAGGACAGGTTTAGGCTACAATGAGCAGTTCTTC
-	TRBV3-1/TRBV3-2	TRBJ2-7	-	CASSRGDEQYF	TGTGCCAGCAGCAGGGGAGACGAGCAGTACTTC
once	TRBV5-4	TRBJ2-3	-	CASSLAGGTDTQYF	TGTGCCAGCAGCTTGGCCGGCGGCACAGATACGCAGTATTTT
-	TRBV4-3	TRBJ1-6	-	CASSQAGGPYNSPLHF	TGCGCCAGCAGCCAAGCGGGGGGCCCCTATAATTCACCCCTCCACTTT
-	TRBV6-2/TRBV6-3	TRBJ2-1	-	CASSYPTGVSSYNEQFF	TGTGCCAGCAGTTACCCGACCGGGGTAAGCTCCTACAATGAGCAGTTCTTC
-	TRBV25-1	TRBJ1-2	TRBD1	CASSETGARSGYTF	TGTGCCAGCAGTGAGACAGGGGCTAGGAGTGGCTACACCTTC
-	TRBV28	TRBJ1-4	-	CASMGVGLLGGANEKLFF	TGTGCCAGCATGGGAGTGGGACTACTCGGAGGAGCTAATGAAAAACTGTTTTTT
-	TRBV4-2	TRBJ1-2	TRBD1	CASSQDPAGGRDGYTF	TGTGCCAGCAGCCAAGATCCCGCAGGGGGCAGAGATGGCTACACCTTC
-	TRBV5-1	TRBJ2-3	TRBD1	CASSLTGGLTDTQYF	TGCGCCAGCAGCTTGACAGGGGGTTTGACAGATACGCAGTATTTT
-	TRBV10-3	TRBJ2-3	TRBD1	CAISESWGTGDTDTQYF	TGTGCCATCAGTGAGTCGTGGGGGACAGGGGACACAGATACGCAGTATTTT
-	TRBV12-3/TRBV12-4	TRBJ2-3	-	CASRPPQDTQYF	TGTGCCAGCAGGCCCCCGCAAGATACGCAGTATTTT
-	TRBV3-1/TRBV3-2	TRBJ2-7	TRBD1	CASSVRTGMHEQYF	TGTGCCAGCAGCGTCCGGACAGGGATGCACGAGCAGTACTTC
-	TRBV7-2	TRBJ2-7	-	CASSLELLRIGEQYF	TGTGCCAGCAGCTTAGAACTACTCCGAATCGGCGAGCAGTACTTC
few	TRBV25-1	TRBJ1-4	TRBD1	CASSGTGGNEKLFF	TGTGCCAGCAGTGGGACAGGGGGTAATGAAAAACTGTTTTTT
-	TRBV7-3	TRBJ2-3	-	CASSPRGGSTDTQYF	TGTGCCAGCAGCCCCAGGGGGGGGAGCACAGATACGCAGTATTTT
-	TRBV5-1	TRBJ2-2	-	CASSFGGGVNTGELFF	TGCGCCAGCTCCTTTGGAGGGGGGGTGAACACCGGGGAGCTGTTTTTT
-	TRBV5-5	TRBJ2-3	TRBD1	CASSWKGTGAPDPTDTQYF	TGTGCCAGCAGCTGGAAAGGGACAGGGGCGCCCGACCCCACAGATACGCAGTATTTT
-	TRBV7-2	TRBJ2-4	TRBD2	CASSLGASGGSAKNIQYF	TGTGCCAGCAGCTTAGGGGCTAGCGGGGGGAGTGCCAAAAACATTCAGTACTTC
-	TRBV19	TRBJ2-1	-	CASSPSELGTISYNEQFF	TGTGCCAGTAGTCCCTCCGAACTAGGAACGATCTCCTACAATGAGCAGTTCTTC
-	TRBV7-3	TRBJ2-1	TRBD2	CASSPRLAGGLGEQFF	TGCGCCAGCAGCCCCAGACTAGCGGGGGGGTTGGGTGAGCAGTTCTTC
once	TRBV6-6	TRBJ2-2	TRBD1	CASVDRENTGELFF	TGTGCCAGCGTAGACAGGGAAAACACCGGGGAGCTGTTTTTT
-	TRBV27	TRBJ2-3	-	CASSFGGTTGNTQYF	TGTGCCAGCAGTTTCGGGGGGACAACAGGGAATACGCAGTATTTT
-	TRBV19	TRBJ1-5	TRBD1	CASSIGQGRESNQPQHF	TGTGCCAGTAGCATCGGACAGGGCCGGGAGAGCAATCAGCCCCAGCATTTT
-	TRBV11-3	TRBJ2-7	TRBD2	CASSSPGGGHLYEQYF	TGTGCCAGCAGCTCTCCCGGGGGGGGACACCTCTACGAGCAGTACTTC
-	TRBV3-1/TRBV3-2	TRBJ2-5	TRBD2	CASSQGRTSGEGETQYF	TGTGCCAGCAGCCAAGGCAGGACTAGCGGGGAGGGGGAGACCCAGTACTTC
once	TRBV20-1	TRBJ1-3	-	CSASEVNRVQGYGNTIYF	TGCAGTGCTAGTGAAGTAAACCGGGTCCAGGGGTACGGAAACACCATATATTTT
-	TRBV5-1	TRBJ2-2	-	CASSLEFRGTNTGELFF	TGCGCCAGCAGCTTGGAGTTCAGGGGAACAAACACCGGGGAGCTGTTTTTT
-	TRBV21-1	TRBJ1-1	-	CASSNCLKNTEAFF	TGTGCCAGCAGCAACTGTCTTAAGAACACTGAAGCTTTCTTT
-	TRBV19	TRBJ1-1	TRBD1	CASSPQGANTEAFF	TGTGCCAGTAGTCCCCAGGGGGCCAACACTGAAGCTTTCTTT
-	TRBV5-1	TRBJ2-3	-	CASSLGAGNTDTQYF	TGCGCCAGCAGCTTGGGGGCAGGGAATACAGATACGCAGTATTTT
-	TRBV13	TRBJ2-2	TRBD2	CASSLGTSGTGELFF	TGTGCCAGCAGCTTAGGGACTAGCGGCACCGGGGAGCTGTTTTTT